Detailed here is one T cell receptor beta chain. The data are from a study of blood T cell repertoires in COVID-19. The wider study: Sites in the United States, Italy and Spain provided acute and convalescent COVID-19 samples. T cells, B-cell-depleted T cells, or PBMCs provided the cDNA or gDNA that served as material.

CDR3 length: 14 residues. With V trimmed by 6 bases and J by 0 bases, 0 bases remained unmatched. Germline CDR1 is MNHEY and CDR2 is SVGAGI. In the source study's methods: Counts of nucleated cells, estimated from reference gene primer amplification, were obtained. Data came from immunoSEQ multiplex PCR; TCRdb stores just in-frame clones and leaves some out. V and J calls and clone size are as listed in that table; D and trimming were resolved from the DNA. The sample holds over 200,000 clones, 70% to 85% seen once. This receptor was identified in a woman aged 80 or over with acute or convalescent COVID-19. This chain links TRBV6-5 with TRBJ2-2; 8 bases fit TRBD1. Sequencing was done on a sample of peripheral blood. This chain's CDR3 is CASRQGANTGELFF. CDR3 DNA: TGTGCCAGCAGACAGGGGGCGAACACCGGGGAGCTGTTTTTT.